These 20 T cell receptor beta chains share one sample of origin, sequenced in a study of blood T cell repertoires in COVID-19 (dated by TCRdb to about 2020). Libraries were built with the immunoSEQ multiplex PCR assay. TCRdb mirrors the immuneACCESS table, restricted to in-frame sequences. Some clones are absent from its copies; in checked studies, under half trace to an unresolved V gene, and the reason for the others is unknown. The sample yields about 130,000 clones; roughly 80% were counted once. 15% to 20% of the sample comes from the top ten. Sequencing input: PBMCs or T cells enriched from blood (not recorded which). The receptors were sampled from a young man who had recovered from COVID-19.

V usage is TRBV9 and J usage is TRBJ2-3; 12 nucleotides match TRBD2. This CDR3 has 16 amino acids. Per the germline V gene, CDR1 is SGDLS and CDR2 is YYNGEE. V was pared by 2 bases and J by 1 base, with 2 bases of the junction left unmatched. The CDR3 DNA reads TGTGCCAGCAGCGTCCCTAGCGGGGGGGGCACAGATACGCAGTATTTT. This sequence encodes CASSVPSGGGTDTQYF.

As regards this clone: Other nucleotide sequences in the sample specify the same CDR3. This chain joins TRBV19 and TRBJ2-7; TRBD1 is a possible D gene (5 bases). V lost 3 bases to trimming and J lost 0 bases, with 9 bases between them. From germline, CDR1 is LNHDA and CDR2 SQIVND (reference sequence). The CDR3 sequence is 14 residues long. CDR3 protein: CASSIQGSSYEQYF. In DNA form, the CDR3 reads TGTGCCAGTAGTATTCAGGGCTCCTCCTACGAGCAGTACTTC.

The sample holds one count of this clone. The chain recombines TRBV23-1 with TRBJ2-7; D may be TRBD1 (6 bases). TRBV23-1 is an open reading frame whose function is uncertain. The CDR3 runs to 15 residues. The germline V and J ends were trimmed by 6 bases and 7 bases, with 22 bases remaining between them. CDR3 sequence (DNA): TGCGCCAGCAGCCACCAAGTCCCAGGGGACGGAGAGCAGTACGTC. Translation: CASSHQVPGDGEQYV.

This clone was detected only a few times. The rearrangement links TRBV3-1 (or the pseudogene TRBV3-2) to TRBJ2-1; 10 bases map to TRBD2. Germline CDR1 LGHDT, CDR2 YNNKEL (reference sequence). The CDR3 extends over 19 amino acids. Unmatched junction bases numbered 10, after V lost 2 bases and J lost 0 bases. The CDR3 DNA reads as TGTGCCAGCAGCCAAAGCGGGAGGGCCTCCCTTAGCTCCTACAATGAGCAGTTCTTC. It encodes CASSQSGRASLSSYNEQFF.

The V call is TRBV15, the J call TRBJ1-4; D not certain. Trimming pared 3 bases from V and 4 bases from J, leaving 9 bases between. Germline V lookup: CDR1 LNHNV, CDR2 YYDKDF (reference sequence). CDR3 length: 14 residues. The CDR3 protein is CATSRRSFNEKLFF. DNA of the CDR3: TGTGCCACCAGCAGGAGAAGCTTTAATGAAAAACTGTTTTTT.

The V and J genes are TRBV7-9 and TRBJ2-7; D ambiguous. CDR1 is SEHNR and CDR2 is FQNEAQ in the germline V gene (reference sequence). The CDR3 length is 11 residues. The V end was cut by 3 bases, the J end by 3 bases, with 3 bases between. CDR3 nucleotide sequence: TGTGCCAGCAGCTTCAACTACGAGCAGTACTTC. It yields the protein CASSFNYEQYF.

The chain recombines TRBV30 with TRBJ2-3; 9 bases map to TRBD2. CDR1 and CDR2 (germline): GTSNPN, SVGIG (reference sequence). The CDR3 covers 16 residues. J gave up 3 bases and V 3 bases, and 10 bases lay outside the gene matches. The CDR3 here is CAWSRLAVYNTDTQYF. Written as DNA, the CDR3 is TGTGCCTGGAGCCGACTAGCGGTTTACAATACAGATACGCAGTATTTT. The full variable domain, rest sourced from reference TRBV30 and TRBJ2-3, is SQTIHQWPATLVQPVGSPLSLECTVEGTSNPNLYWYRQAAGRGLQLLFYSVGIGQISSEVPQNLSASRPQDRQFILSSKKLLLSDSGFYLCAWSRLAVYNTDTQYFGPGTRLTVL.

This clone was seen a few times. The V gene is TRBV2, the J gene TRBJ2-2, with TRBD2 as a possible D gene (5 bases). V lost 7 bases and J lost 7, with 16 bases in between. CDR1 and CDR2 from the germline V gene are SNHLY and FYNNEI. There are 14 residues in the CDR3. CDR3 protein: CASNYGGQGGELFF. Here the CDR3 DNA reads TGTGCCAGCAATTATGGCGGGCAAGGCGGGGAGCTGTTTTTT. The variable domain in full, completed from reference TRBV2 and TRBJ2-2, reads EPEVTQTPSHQVTQMGQEVILRCVPISNHLYFYWYRQILGQKVEFLVSFYNNEISEKSEIFDDQFSVERPDGSNFTLKIRSTKLEDSAMYFCASNYGGQGGELFFGEGSRLTVL.

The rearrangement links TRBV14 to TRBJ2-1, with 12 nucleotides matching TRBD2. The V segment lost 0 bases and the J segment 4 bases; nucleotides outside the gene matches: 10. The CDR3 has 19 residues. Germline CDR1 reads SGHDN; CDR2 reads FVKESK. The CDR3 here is CASSQERLAGELTYNEQFF. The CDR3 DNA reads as TGTGCCAGCAGCCAAGAGAGACTAGCGGGAGAACTGACTTACAATGAGCAGTTCTTC.

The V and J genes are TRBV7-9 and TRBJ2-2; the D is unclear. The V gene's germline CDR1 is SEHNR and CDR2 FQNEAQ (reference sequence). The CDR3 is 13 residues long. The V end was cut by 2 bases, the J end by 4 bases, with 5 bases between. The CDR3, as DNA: TGTGCCAGCAGCTTATCGTCCACCGGGGAGCTGTTTTTT. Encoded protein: CASSLSSTGELFF.

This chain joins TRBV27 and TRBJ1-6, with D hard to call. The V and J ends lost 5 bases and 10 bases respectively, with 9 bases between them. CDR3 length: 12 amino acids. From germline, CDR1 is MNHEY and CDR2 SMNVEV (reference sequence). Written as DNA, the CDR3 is TGTGCCAGCAGTCACGGGGTATCACCCCTCCACTTT. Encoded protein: CASSHGVSPLHF.

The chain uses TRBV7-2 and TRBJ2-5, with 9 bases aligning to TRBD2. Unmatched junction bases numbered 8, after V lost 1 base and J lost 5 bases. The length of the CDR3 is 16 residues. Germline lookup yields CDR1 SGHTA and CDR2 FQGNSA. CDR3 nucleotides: TGTGCCAGCAGCTTAGATGGCGGGGGGGCTGGCGAGACCCAGTACTTC. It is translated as CASSLDGGGAGETQYF. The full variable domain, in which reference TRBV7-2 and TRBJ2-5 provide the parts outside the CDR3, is GAGVSQSPSNKVTEKGKDVELRCDPISGHTALYWYRQSLGQGLEFLIYFQGNSAPDKSGLPSDRFSAERTGGSVSTLTIQRTQQEDSAVYLCASSLDGGGAGETQYFGPGTRLLVL.

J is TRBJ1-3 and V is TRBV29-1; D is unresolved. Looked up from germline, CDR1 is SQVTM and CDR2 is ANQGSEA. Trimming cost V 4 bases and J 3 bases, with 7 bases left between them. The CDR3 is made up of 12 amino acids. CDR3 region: CSVAPGGNTIYF. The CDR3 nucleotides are TGCAGCGTTGCCCCAGGTGGAAACACCATATATTTT.

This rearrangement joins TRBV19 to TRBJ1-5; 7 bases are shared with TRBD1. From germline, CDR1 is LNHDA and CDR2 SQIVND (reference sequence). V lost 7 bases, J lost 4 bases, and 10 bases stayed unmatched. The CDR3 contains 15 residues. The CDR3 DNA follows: TGTGCCAGTAATTACCGGGACAGTCGAAATCAGCCCCAGCATTTT. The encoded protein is CASNYRDSRNQPQHF.

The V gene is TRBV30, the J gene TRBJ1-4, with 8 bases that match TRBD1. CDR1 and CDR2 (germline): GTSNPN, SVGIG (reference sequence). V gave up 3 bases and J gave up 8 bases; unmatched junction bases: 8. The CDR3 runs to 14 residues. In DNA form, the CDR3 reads TGTGCCTGGAGCATTGGACAGGGAAACGAAAAACTGTTTTTT. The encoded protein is CAWSIGQGNEKLFF. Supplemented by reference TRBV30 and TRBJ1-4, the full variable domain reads SQTIHQWPATLVQPVGSPLSLECTVEGTSNPNLYWYRQAAGRGLQLLFYSVGIGQISSEVPQNLSASRPQDRQFILSSKKLLLSDSGFYLCAWSIGQGNEKLFFGSGTQLSVL.

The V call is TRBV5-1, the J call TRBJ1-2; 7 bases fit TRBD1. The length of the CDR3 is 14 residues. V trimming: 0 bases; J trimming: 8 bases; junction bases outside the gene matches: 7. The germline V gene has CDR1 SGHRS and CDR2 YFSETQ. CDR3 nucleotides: TGCGCCAGCAGCTTGGGCCCCCAGGGGGAAGGCTACACCTTC. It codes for CASSLGPQGEGYTF.

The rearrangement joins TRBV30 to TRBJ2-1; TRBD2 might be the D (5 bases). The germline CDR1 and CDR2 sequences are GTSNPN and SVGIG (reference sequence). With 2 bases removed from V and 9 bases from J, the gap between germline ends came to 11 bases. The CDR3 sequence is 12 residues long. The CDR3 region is CAWSSGMGEQFF. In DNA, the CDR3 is TGTGCCTGGAGTTCGGGGATGGGTGAGCAGTTCTTC.

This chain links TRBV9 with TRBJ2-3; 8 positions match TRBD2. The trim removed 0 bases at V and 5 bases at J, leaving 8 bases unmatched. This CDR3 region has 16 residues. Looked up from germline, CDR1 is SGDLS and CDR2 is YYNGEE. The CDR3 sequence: CASSVDSGGAVDTQYF. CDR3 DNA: TGTGCCAGCAGCGTAGATTCCGGGGGGGCCGTAGATACGCAGTATTTT.

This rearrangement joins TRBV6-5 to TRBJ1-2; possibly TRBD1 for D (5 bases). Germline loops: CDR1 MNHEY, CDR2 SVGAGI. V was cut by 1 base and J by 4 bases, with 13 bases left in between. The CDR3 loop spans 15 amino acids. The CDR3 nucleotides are TGTGCCAGCAGTTACTACTCGACAGACCGCTATGGCTACACCTTC. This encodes CASSYYSTDRYGYTF.

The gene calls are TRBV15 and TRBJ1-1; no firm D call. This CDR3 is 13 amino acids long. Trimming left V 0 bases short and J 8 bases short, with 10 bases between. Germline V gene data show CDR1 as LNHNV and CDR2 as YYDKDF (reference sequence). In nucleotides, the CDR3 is TGTGCCACCAGCAGAGATCGCGGGAGAGAAGCTTTCTTT. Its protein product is CATSRDRGREAFF.